This T cell receptor (beta chain) emerged from a study of blood T cell repertoires in COVID-19. Study details: Samples of COVID-19 (acute and convalescent) were obtained from the United States, Italy and Spain. PBMCs, B-cell-depleted T cells, or T cells provided the cDNA or gDNA that made up the material.

CDR1 GTSNPN and CDR2 SVGIG come from the germline V gene (reference sequence). The CDR3 runs 13 residues. The ends were cut back, 8 bases at V and 4 bases at J, with 17 bases in the middle. This clone was detected once. The method was immunoSEQ multiplex PCR; TCRdb's version includes in-frame clones alone and lacks a portion of them. Altogether some 270,000 clones are present, 80% to 90% being singletons, with the ten largest covering approximately 10%. This chain links TRBV30 with TRBJ1-1; D gene ambiguous. The sequenced sample consisted of peripheral blood. The receptor was isolated from a woman in her 70s with acute or convalescent COVID-19. The CDR3 DNA reads TGTGCCCTAGCCGGGGAATCGGGCACTGAAGCTTTCTTT. This codes for CALAGESGTEAFF.